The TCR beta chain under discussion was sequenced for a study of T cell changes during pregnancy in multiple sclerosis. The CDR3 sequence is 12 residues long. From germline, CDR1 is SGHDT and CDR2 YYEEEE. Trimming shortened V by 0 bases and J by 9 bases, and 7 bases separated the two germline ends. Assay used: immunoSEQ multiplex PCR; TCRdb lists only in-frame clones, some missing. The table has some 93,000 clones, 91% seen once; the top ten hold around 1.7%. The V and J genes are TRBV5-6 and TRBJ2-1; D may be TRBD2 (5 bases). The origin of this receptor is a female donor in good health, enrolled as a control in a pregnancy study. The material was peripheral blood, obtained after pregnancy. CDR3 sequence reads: CASSLDRGEQFF. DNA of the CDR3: TGTGCCAGCAGCTTGGACCGGGGTGAGCAGTTCTTC. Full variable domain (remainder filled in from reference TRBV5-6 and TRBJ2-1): DAGVTQSPTHLIKTRGQQVTLRCSPKSGHDTVSWYQQALGQGPQFIFQYYEEEERQRGNFPDRFSGHQFPNYSSELNVNALLLGDSALYLCASSLDRGEQFFGPGTRLTVL.